The following is a T cell receptor (beta chain) sequence with its context. As yet, its antigen is unknown. Looked up from germline, CDR1 is SGHRS and CDR2 is YFSETQ. The CDR3 runs 19 residues. The ends were cut back, 4 bases at V and 0 bases at J, with 23 bases in the middle. Clones were sequenced by immunoSEQ multiplex PCR, and TCRdb holds only the in-frame ones, with some missing. The repertoire holds some 120,000 clones, with approximately 90% as singletons. This sample stems from a study of T cell responses to AZD1222 COVID-19 vaccine. About the research overall: Timing groups of about 4 and about 12 weeks for second doses were pooled. Findings and caveats of the study: Donors were mostly white British, more females; clonal diversity possibly underestimated.

The clonotype was recovered from an adult in good health. The sample was peripheral blood, taken on day 0 of AZD1222 vaccination. The genes are TRBV5-1 and TRBJ1-3; D might be TRBD1 (5 bases). The chain's CDR3 is CASSQVMTGRQSSGNTIYF. As DNA, the CDR3 is TGCGCCAGCAGCCAAGTAATGACGGGACGGCAAAGCTCTGGAAACACCATATATTTT.